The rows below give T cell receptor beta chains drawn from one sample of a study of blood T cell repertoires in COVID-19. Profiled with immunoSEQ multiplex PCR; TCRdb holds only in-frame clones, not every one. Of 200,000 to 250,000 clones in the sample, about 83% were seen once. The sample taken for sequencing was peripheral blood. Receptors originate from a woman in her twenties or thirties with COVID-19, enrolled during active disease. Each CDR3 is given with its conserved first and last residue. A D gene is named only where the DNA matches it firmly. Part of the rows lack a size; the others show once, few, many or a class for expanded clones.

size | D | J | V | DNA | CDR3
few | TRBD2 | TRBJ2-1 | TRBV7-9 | TGTGCCAGCAGCTTAGAATCCACGGGAGGGCCTTTTTGGGGCGATGAGCAGTTCTTC | CASSLESTGGPFWGDEQFF
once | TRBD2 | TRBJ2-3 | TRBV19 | TGTGCCAGTAGCTTACTAGCGGGGGCCCCCACAGATACGCAGTATTTT | CASSLLAGAPTDTQYF
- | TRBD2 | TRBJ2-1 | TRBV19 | TGTGCCAGTGGTTCCCTGGCGGGAGGGCCGAATGAGCAGTTCTTC | CASGSLAGGPNEQFF
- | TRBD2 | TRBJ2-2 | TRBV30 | TGTGCCTGGAGCGGACTAGCCCAAAGTCTAGGCGGGGAGCTGTTTTTT | CAWSGLAQSLGGELFF
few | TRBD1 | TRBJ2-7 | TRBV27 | TGTGCCAGCAGTTATTTACAGGGGGCCGACGAGCAGTACTTC | CASSYLQGADEQYF
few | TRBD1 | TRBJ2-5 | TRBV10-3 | TGTGCCATCAGTGTTGGGACAGGGGGCGGGGAGACCCAGTACTTC | CAISVGTGGGETQYF
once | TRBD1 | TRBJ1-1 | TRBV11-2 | TGTGCCAGCAGCTCGGACAGGGGCAACACTGAAGCTTTCTTT | CASSSDRGNTEAFF
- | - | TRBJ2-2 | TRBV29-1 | TGCAGCGTTCCCGGGGGCACCGGGGAGCTGTTTTTT | CSVPGGTGELFF
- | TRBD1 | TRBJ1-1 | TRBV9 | TGTGCCAGCAGCGGAGGGACAGGGAACACTGAAGCTTTCTTT | CASSGGTGNTEAFF
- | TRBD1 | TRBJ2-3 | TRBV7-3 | TGTGCCAGCAAGAGGGACAGAGCCACAGATACGCAGTATTTT | CASKRDRATDTQYF